Given below is one T cell receptor (beta chain) in context. What it recognizes is unknown. The sequence runs out 3 residues before the end of the CDR3; the remainder is reconstructed from the germline J gene. This specimen belongs to a study of T cells in women clearing cervical HPV infection. Overall study context: No precancer developed; the control's incident HPV16 infection cleared within 12 months. For cases, blood was sampled a median approximately 150 days after lesion detection, interquartile range roughly 80 to 230 days. General study findings and limits: TRBV6-7 relative abundance averaged roughly 0.099% in cases and less than 0.2% in controls. Repertoire richness, not evenness, was significantly elevated in CIN3+ cases versus controls.

The CDR3 is 13 residues long. V trimming: 6 bases; J trimming: 3 bases; junction bases outside the gene matches: 5. The germline gives CDR1 MNHEY, CDR2 SVGEGT. The assay was immunoSEQ multiplex PCR, and TCRdb's table has in-frame clones only and misses some. In all, the sample yields 20,000 to 30,000 clones. J is TRBJ2-7 and V is TRBV6-2 or TRBV6-3; TRBD1 matches 7 bases. The sample consisted of blood buffy coat. This TCR came from a woman between 18 and 70 years old with a cervical HPV16 infection that either progressed to CIN3+ or cleared (not recorded which). The CDR3 protein is CASRTGHIYEQYF. The CDR3 DNA, read in part, is TGTGCCAGCAGGACAGGGCATATCTACGAG.